This entry lists 21 T cell receptor beta chains sequenced from one sample in a study of Graves' ophthalmopathy and Graves' hyperthyroidism. Scientists amplified the TCR beta CDR3 regions from RNA transcripts. Second-round multiplex PCR followed a first-round RT-PCR using HTBI primers. Each CDR3 protein is one row after TCRdb ran MiXCR on the multiplex PCR reads. The table has about 220,000 distinct CDR3 sequences, 20% to 25% seen once. The sequencing input was peripheral blood. The receptors stem from a woman in her fifties or sixties with Graves' ophthalmopathy.

This rearrangement joins TRBV19 to TRBJ2-7; the D gene is possibly TRBD1 (6 bases). CDR3 length: 16 residues. Germline CDR1 reads LNHDA; CDR2 reads SQIVND (reference sequence). Trimming removed 6 bases from V and 0 bases from J, with 18 bases in between. Here the CDR3 reads CASSLRPTGNSYEQYF. CDR3 DNA: TGTGCCAGTAGCTTAAGACCTACAGGGAACTCCTACGAGCAGTACTTC.

The chain has TRBV27 and TRBJ2-7; D is ambiguous. There are 12 residues in the CDR3. Germline V gene sequence: CDR1 MNHEY, CDR2 SMNVEV (reference sequence). Between the trimmed V and J ends, which lost 7 bases and 2 bases, there was a span of 9 bases. Written as DNA, the CDR3 is TGTGCCAGCATGGGGAATACCTACGAGCAGTACTTC. As protein: CASMGNTYEQYF.

The rearrangement joins TRBV11-2 to TRBJ2-5, with 9 bases that match TRBD2. The better agreement between TRBJ2-7 and the DNA end casts doubt on the J call. CDR1 SGHAT and CDR2 FQNNGV come from the germline V gene. The CDR3 loop spans 17 amino acids. CDR3 in DNA: TGTGCCAGCAGCTTAGTCCGAATAGCGGGGGACTCCTACGAGCAGTACTTC. It yields the protein CASSLVRIAGDSYEQYF.

Ten or more counts support this clonotype. The chain uses TRBV6-1 and TRBJ1-5; D gene unclear. Trimming removed 9 bases at V and 0 bases at J, with 15 bases between. The CDR3 contains 15 residues. CDR1 and CDR2 (germline): MNHNS, SASEGT. CDR3 residues: CARGGLDYSNQPQHF. CDR3 DNA: TGTGCCAGGGGAGGTTTAGACTATAGCAATCAGCCCCAGCATTTT.

Ten or more counts support this clonotype. The chain combines TRBV2 with TRBJ1-5; D is unclear. Germline CDR1 and CDR2: SNHLY and FYNNEI. This CDR3 is built from 13 residues. V dropped 0 bases and J dropped 9 bases, with 9 bases sitting between them. The CDR3 spells CASSEAFRRPQHF. Written as DNA, the CDR3 is TGTGCCAGCAGTGAAGCCTTCCGCCGGCCCCAGCATTTT.

This clonotype was detected ten times or more. The genes are TRBV15 and TRBJ1-2; D remains unclear. The CDR3 consists of 12 residues. Germline V lookup: CDR1 LNHNV, CDR2 YYDKDF (reference sequence). V lost 2 bases and J lost 6, with 7 bases in between. CDR3 DNA sequence: TGTGCCACCAGCAGACGGTCGGATGGCTACACCTTC. It translates to CATSRRSDGYTF.

This clonotype was observed at least ten times. The chain combines TRBV12-3 or TRBV12-4 with TRBJ1-5; D call uncertain. V shed 5 bases and J shed 6 bases, with 14 bases lying between them. The CDR3 length is 14 residues. CDR3 in DNA: TGTGCCAGCAGTCGACCCGCGGACTTTCAGCCCCAGCATTTT. The encoded protein is CASSRPADFQPQHF.

This chain uses TRBV28 with TRBJ2-7, with 12 positions matching TRBD1. This CDR3 region has 19 residues. Losses at the gene ends were 4 bases for V and 0 bases for J; bases not matched to a gene: 13. The germline CDR1 and CDR2 sequences are MDHEN and SYDVKM. This chain's CDR3 is CASSWGQGAGGASSYEQYF. CDR3 DNA sequence: TGTGCCAGCAGTTGGGGACAGGGGGCCGGGGGGGCTAGCTCCTACGAGCAGTACTTC. Looking up the rest from reference TRBV28 and TRBJ2-7 gives the full variable domain: DVKVTQSSRYLVKRTGEKVFLECVQDMDHENMFWYRQDPGLGLRLIYFSYDVKMKEKGDIPEGYSVSREKKERFSLILESASTNQTSMYLCASSWGQGAGGASSYEQYFGPGTRLTVT.

The sample holds many counts of this clonotype. The V and J genes are TRBV12-3 or TRBV12-4 and TRBJ1-5; TRBD1 agrees at 10 bases. The CDR3 has 17 amino acids. Trimming removed 3 bases from V and 0 bases from J; junction bases left unmatched: 5. The CDR3 spells CASSFGQGVYSNQPQHF. CDR3 DNA sequence: TGTGCCAGCAGTTTTGGACAGGGGGTCTATAGCAATCAGCCCCAGCATTTT.

This clonotype was detected ten times or more. The chain links TRBV7-9 to TRBJ2-5; possible D gene TRBD1, 7 bases. The V end was cut by 4 bases, the J end by 5 bases, with 14 bases between. Germline CDR1 and CDR2: SEHNR and FQNEAQ (reference sequence). The CDR3 consists of 14 residues. CDR3 nucleotide sequence: TGTGCCAGCAGCTGGTCGTCAGGGGGGGAGACCCAGTACTTC. As protein: CASSWSSGGETQYF.

This clonotype was recorded many times. A read error may be the cause here, since a much bigger clone is one base away. J is TRBJ2-7 and V is TRBV2; D is uncertain. The CDR3 has 15 residues. V gave up 4 bases and J gave up 4 bases, with 17 bases separating them. Germline V gene sequence: CDR1 SNHLY, CDR2 FYNNEI. CDR3 region: CASSAADSGRYEQYF. Here the CDR3 DNA reads TGTGCCAGCAGTGCCGCAGACTCCGGCAGGTACGAGCAGTACTTC.

This clonotype was seen repeatedly, ten times or more. V usage is TRBV12-3 or TRBV12-4 and J usage is TRBJ1-1; 8 bases are shared with TRBD1. There are 14 residues in the CDR3. The junction had 6 bases not matched to a gene; V was cut back by 4 bases and J by 5 bases. This chain's CDR3 is CASSYDRGGTEAFF. CDR3 nucleotide sequence: TGTGCCAGCAGTTACGACAGGGGAGGTACTGAAGCTTTCTTT.

This clonotype was seen at least ten times. The J gene is TRBJ2-2, the V gene TRBV24-1; D is ambiguous. V shed 9 bases and J shed 3 bases, with 7 bases lying between them. Germline loops: CDR1 KGHDR, CDR2 SFDVKD. There are 12 residues in the CDR3. CDR3 DNA: TGTGCCACCCGCAGCGACACCGGGGAGCTGTTTTTT. Protein: CATRSDTGELFF.

At least ten counts were recorded for this clonotype. J is TRBJ1-1 and V is TRBV12-3 or TRBV12-4; the D is unclear. The V end lost 7 bases, the J end lost 0 bases, and 12 bases lay between the germline ends. This CDR3 has 14 amino acids. The CDR3 here is CASTPTNMNTEAFF. The CDR3, as DNA: TGTGCCAGCACCCCCACCAACATGAACACTGAAGCTTTCTTT.

In its sample, this clonotype was seen a few times. This chain connects TRBV6-5 to TRBJ2-2; D call uncertain. The V gene lost 0 bases and the J gene lost 1 base, with 12 bases spanning the gap. Germline values: CDR1 MNHEY, CDR2 SVGAGI. The CDR3 contains 17 residues. The CDR3 reads CASSYSKARVNTGELFF. The DNA for the CDR3 is TGTGCCAGCAGTTACTCGAAGGCTCGGGTGAACACCGGGGAGCTGTTTTTT.

There are a few counts of this clonotype. This chain links TRBV5-4 with TRBJ2-5, with 10 bases aligning to TRBD1. The germline V gene has CDR1 SGHNT and CDR2 YYREEE (reference sequence). V lost 4 bases, J lost 2 bases, and 8 bases stayed unmatched. This CDR3 has 16 residues. CDR3 DNA sequence: TGTGCCAGCAGCACCGGGACAGGGGCTCTTCAAGAGACCCAGTACTTC. Amino acid sequence: CASSTGTGALQETQYF.

This clonotype was seen many times. The V gene is TRBV7-9, the J gene TRBJ1-5; 10 bases match TRBD1. Germline V gene lookup returns CDR1 SEHNR and CDR2 FQNEAQ (reference sequence). The length of the CDR3 is 15 residues. The ends lost 5 bases at V and 6 bases at J; junction bases unmatched: 7. The CDR3 coding sequence is TGTGCCAGCAGCACTGGACAGGGGGTTGGTCAGCCCCAGCATTTT. Amino acids: CASSTGQGVGQPQHF.

This clonotype was seen many times. This chain connects TRBV15 to TRBJ2-5; D is tentatively TRBD1 or TRBD2 (5 bases each). Trimming left V 0 bases short and J 4 bases short, with 15 bases between. Germline values: CDR1 LNHNV, CDR2 YYDKDF (reference sequence). This CDR3 is 16 amino acids long. The CDR3 nucleotides read TGTGCCACCAGCAGAGACATCGGGGCACCTGTAGAGACCCAGTACTTC. Amino acid sequence: CATSRDIGAPVETQYF. Full variable domain (rest looked up from reference TRBV15 and TRBJ2-5): DAMVIQNPRYQVTQFGKPVTLSCSQTLNHNVMYWYQQKSSQAPKLLFHYYDKDFNNEADTPDNFQSRRPNTSFCFLDIRSPGLGDTAMYLCATSRDIGAPVETQYFGPGTRLLVL.

This clonotype was seen at least ten times. J is TRBJ2-5 and V is TRBV7-9; D not resolved. Germline-derived CDR1 and CDR2 are SEHNR and FQNEAQ (reference sequence). The germline V and J ends were trimmed by 5 bases and 5 bases, with 9 bases remaining between them. This CDR3 is 12 amino acids long. CDR3 in amino acids: CASSLTRETQYF. In nucleotides, the CDR3 is TGTGCCAGCAGCCTCACTCGTGAGACCCAGTACTTC.

This clonotype was observed at least ten times. This chain joins TRBV7-2 and TRBJ1-5, with a weak D call TRBD1 (6 bases). Germline V CDR1 and CDR2: SGHTA, FQGNSA. Trimming removed 3 bases from V and 7 bases from J, with 13 bases in between. This CDR3 contains 14 residues. In DNA form, the CDR3 reads TGTGCCAGCAGCTTCAGAGGGGGAGACCAGCCCCAGCATTTT. Translating gives CASSFRGGDQPQHF.

This clonotype has ten or more counts. The chain uses TRBV7-8 and TRBJ1-3; 9 nucleotides line up with TRBD1. V was clipped by 5 bases and J by 4 bases; unmatched bases: 9. The CDR3 extends over 16 amino acids. From germline, CDR1 is SGHVS and CDR2 FQNEAQ. CDR3 sequence reads: CASSLTGTGSGNTIYF. The CDR3, as DNA: TGTGCCAGCAGCCTGACCGGGACAGGGTCCGGAAACACCATATATTTT.